Following are 18 T cell receptor beta chains from one sample sequenced in a study of blood T cell repertoires in COVID-19. Generated by immunoSEQ multiplex PCR, the TCRdb table keeps only in-frame clones and is missing some. The top ten clones hold 1% to 1.5% of a sample with some 200,000 clones, under 95% of them seen once. Sequenced sample: peripheral blood. The receptors here all came from a man aged 30-40 years with acute or convalescent COVID-19.

This chain connects TRBV19 to TRBJ1-1, with D unresolved. V lost 9 bases, J lost 0 bases, and 11 bases lay in between. The germline V gene encodes CDR1 LNHDA and CDR2 SQIVND (reference sequence). This CDR3 has 13 residues. CDR3: CASRSAMNTEAFF. In DNA form, the CDR3 reads TGTGCCAGCCGATCAGCGATGAACACTGAAGCTTTCTTT.

The chain links TRBV7-9 to TRBJ1-1, with D hard to call. The CDR3 sequence is 16 residues long. Looked up from germline, CDR1 is SEHNR and CDR2 is FQNEAQ (reference sequence). Trimming removed 0 bases from V and 1 base from J, with 12 bases in between. The CDR3 coding sequence is TGTGCCAGCAGCTTAGCGCGAACAGTAAAGAACACTGAAGCTTTCTTT. Translated: CASSLARTVKNTEAFF. Using reference TRBV7-9 and TRBJ1-1 for the parts outside the CDR3, the full variable domain is DTGVSQNPRHKITKRGQNVTFRCDPISEHNRLYWYRQTLGQGPEFLTYFQNEAQLEKSRLLSDRFSAERPKGSFSTLEIQRTEQGDSAMYLCASSLARTVKNTEAFFGQGTRLTVV.

The gene calls are TRBV3-1 (or the pseudogene TRBV3-2) and TRBJ2-1; unclear D gene. From germline, CDR1 is LGHDT and CDR2 YNNKEL (reference sequence). This CDR3 region has 12 residues. V was trimmed by 1 base and J by 7 bases, leaving 5 bases between them. The DNA of the CDR3 is TGTGCCAGCAGCCAAGTTCGGAATGAGCAGTTCTTC. As protein: CASSQVRNEQFF.

This clone was picked up one time. The gene calls are TRBV18 and TRBJ2-7; 9 bases align to TRBD1. V lost 3 bases and J lost 9; bases outside the gene matches: 12. This CDR3 region has 15 residues. The V gene's germline CDR1 is KGHSH and CDR2 LQKENI. CDR3 nucleotide sequence: TGTGCCAGCTCACCCTCCCGGACAGGGGAATTTTGGCAGTACTTC. Translating gives CASSPSRTGEFWQYF.

The V and J genes are TRBV23-1 and TRBJ1-1, with 9 positions matching TRBD1. TRBV23-1 is an open reading frame whose function is uncertain. J was trimmed by 0 bases and V by 0 bases; bases with no gene match: 20. The CDR3 is made up of 22 amino acids. In DNA, the CDR3 is TGCGCCAGCAGTCAATCCGACCGCGGACAGGGGAGCGGTCCCACTATGAACACTGAAGCTTTCTTT. This translates into CASSQSDRGQGSGPTMNTEAFF.

This clone was detected only once. This chain connects TRBV4-1 to TRBJ1-4, with 10 bases fitting TRBD1. Germline V gene sequence: CDR1 MGHRA, CDR2 YSYEKL. Unmatched junction bases numbered 9, after V lost 6 bases and J lost 8 bases. The CDR3 is made up of 15 amino acids. This chain's CDR3 is CASSRTGGMGEKLFF. CDR3 nucleotides: TGCGCCAGCAGTCGGACAGGGGGTATGGGGGAAAAACTGTTTTTT.

This clone was counted a single time. V usage is TRBV5-6 and J usage is TRBJ2-5; possibly TRBD1 for D (6 bases). Germline V gene data show CDR1 as SGHDT and CDR2 as YYEEEE. This CDR3 has 14 residues. V was cut by 1 base and J by 2 bases, with 9 bases left in between. CDR3 nucleotide sequence: TGTGCCAGCAGCTTGTACGGACAGCAAGAGACCCAGTACTTC. This encodes CASSLYGQQETQYF.

The J gene is TRBJ2-2, the V gene TRBV5-1; 10 nucleotides agree with TRBD2. Germline assignment: CDR1 SGHRS and CDR2 YFSETQ. V lost 3 bases and J lost 1; bases outside the gene matches: 0. The CDR3 extends over 15 amino acids. CDR3 region: CASSWTSGNTGELFF. In DNA, the CDR3 is TGCGCCAGCAGCTGGACTAGCGGGAACACCGGGGAGCTGTTTTTT.

As DNA, the CDR3 is TGTGCCAGCAGCAGAGGACAGGGGGCAGGGGAGACCCAGTACTTC. This sequence encodes CASSRGQGAGETQYF. The chain couples TRBV5-8 to TRBJ2-5; 11 bases map to TRBD1. The CDR3 loop spans 15 amino acids. J gave up 5 bases and V 4 bases, and 7 bases lay outside the gene matches. The germline CDR1 and CDR2 sequences are SGHTS and YDEGEE.

The chain combines TRBV19 with TRBJ2-7; TRBD1 aligns across 9 bases. V lost 4 bases and J lost 3; bases outside the gene matches: 4. Germline CDR1 reads LNHDA; CDR2 reads SQIVND (reference sequence). The CDR3 length is 14 residues. DNA for the CDR3: TGTGCCAGTAGTAAGGGACAGGGACTCTACGAGCAGTACTTC. It yields the protein CASSKGQGLYEQYF.

The CDR3: CATSDYRTGGRLTQYF. The CDR3 DNA follows: TGTGCCACCAGTGATTACCGGACAGGAGGGCGGTTGACCCAGTACTTC. The chain joins TRBV24-1 to TRBJ2-5; possibly TRBD1 for D (7 bases). The CDR3 is 16 residues long. CDR1 is KGHDR and CDR2 is SFDVKD in the germline V gene. The germline V and J ends were trimmed by 2 bases and 7 bases, with 19 bases remaining between them.

V gene TRBV7-6 combines with J gene TRBJ1-3; TRBD1 agrees at 7 bases. CDR1 is SGHVS and CDR2 is FNYEAQ in the germline V gene. V dropped 5 bases and J dropped 0; count of bases not matched to a gene: 7. The CDR3 loop spans 16 amino acids. Written as DNA, the CDR3 is TGTGCCAGCAGCCACACGGGACAGCCCTCTGGAAACACCATATATTTT. This encodes CASSHTGQPSGNTIYF.

Only one count was recorded for this clone. The chain has TRBV7-3 and TRBJ2-1, with a tentative D call TRBD2 (6 bases). This CDR3 has 14 residues. Germline CDR1 reads SGHTA; CDR2 reads FQGTGA. V was cut by 3 bases and J by 4 bases, with 10 bases left in between. The CDR3 nucleotides are TGTGCCAGCAGCTTTGGGACTGAATACAATGAGCAGTTCTTC. It is translated as CASSFGTEYNEQFF. The whole variable domain, filled in from reference TRBV7-3 and TRBJ2-1, reads GAGVSQTPSNKVTEKGKYVELRCDPISGHTALYWYRQSLGQGPEFLIYFQGTGAADDSGLPNDRFFAVRPEGSVSTLKIQRTERGDSAVYLCASSFGTEYNEQFFGPGTRLTVL.

The genes are TRBV27 and TRBJ1-1; D unclear. Per germline, CDR1 MNHEY and CDR2 SMNVEV (reference sequence). CDR3 length: 14 amino acids. V lost 3 bases and J lost 3, with 11 bases in between. DNA for the CDR3: TGTGCCAGCAGTTTTTTTTCGAGTCACACTGAAGCTTTCTTT. Translating gives CASSFFSSHTEAFF.

This chain connects TRBV28 to TRBJ1-1, with D maybe TRBD1 (5 bases). V lost 0 bases and J lost 11, with 16 bases in between. This CDR3 is built from 14 residues. Germline V lookup: CDR1 MDHEN, CDR2 SYDVKM. The chain's CDR3 is CASSLWATQGDAFF. The CDR3 nucleotides read TGTGCCAGCAGTTTATGGGCCACCCAGGGTGATGCTTTCTTT.

The gene calls are TRBV19 and TRBJ2-1; 9 nucleotides align to TRBD2. Germline V CDR1 and CDR2: LNHDA, SQIVND (reference sequence). The CDR3 has 14 residues. With V trimmed by 3 bases and J by 9 bases, 6 bases remained unmatched. The CDR3 spells CASSIGSGRVEQFF. CDR3 nucleotide sequence: TGTGCCAGTAGTATCGGTAGCGGGAGAGTTGAGCAGTTCTTC.

The rearrangement joins TRBV5-4 to TRBJ1-1; D is perhaps TRBD1 (5 bases). CDR1 and CDR2 (germline): SGHNT, YYREEE (reference sequence). There are 12 residues in the CDR3. Trimming left V 2 bases short and J 4 bases short, with 6 bases between. CDR3 in amino acids: CASSFRATEAFF. Here the CDR3 DNA reads TGTGCCAGCAGCTTCAGGGCCACTGAAGCTTTCTTT.

The chain joins TRBV28 to TRBJ2-7, with unresolved D. Germline V CDR1 and CDR2: MDHEN, SYDVKM. The CDR3 extends over 15 amino acids. Trimming removed 5 bases at V and 4 bases at J, with 18 bases between. The CDR3 DNA reads TGTGCCAGCAGTAGGCCCTCTCGCGGTGTATACGAGCAGTACTTC. This sequence encodes CASSRPSRGVYEQYF.